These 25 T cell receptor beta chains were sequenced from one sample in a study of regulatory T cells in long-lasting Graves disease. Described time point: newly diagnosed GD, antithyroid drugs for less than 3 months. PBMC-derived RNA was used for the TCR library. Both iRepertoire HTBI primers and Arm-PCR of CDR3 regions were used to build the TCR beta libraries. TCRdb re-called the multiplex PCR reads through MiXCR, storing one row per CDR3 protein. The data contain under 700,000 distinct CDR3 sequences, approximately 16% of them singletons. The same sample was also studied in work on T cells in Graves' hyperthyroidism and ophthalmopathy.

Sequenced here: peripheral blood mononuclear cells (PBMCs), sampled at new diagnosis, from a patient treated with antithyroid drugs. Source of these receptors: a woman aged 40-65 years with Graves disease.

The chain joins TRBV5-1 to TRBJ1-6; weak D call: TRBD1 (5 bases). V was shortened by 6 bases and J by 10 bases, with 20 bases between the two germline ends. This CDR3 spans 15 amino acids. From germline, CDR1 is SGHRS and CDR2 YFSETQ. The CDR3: CASTRSQGEGSPLHF. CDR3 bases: TGCGCCAGCACCCGAAGTCAGGGTGAAGGATCACCCCTCCACTTT.

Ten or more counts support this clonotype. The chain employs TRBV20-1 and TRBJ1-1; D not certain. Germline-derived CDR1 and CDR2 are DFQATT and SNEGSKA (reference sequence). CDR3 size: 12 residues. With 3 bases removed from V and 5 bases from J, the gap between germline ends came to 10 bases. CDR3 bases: TGCAGTGCTAGGGTGGCGGGAACTGAAGCTTTCTTT. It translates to CSARVAGTEAFF.

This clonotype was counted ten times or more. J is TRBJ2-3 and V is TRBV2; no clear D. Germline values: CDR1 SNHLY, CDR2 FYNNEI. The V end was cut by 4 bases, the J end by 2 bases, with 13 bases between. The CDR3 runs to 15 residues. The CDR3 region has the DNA TGTGCCAGCAGTGCCGACGGCATCAACACAGATACGCAGTATTTT. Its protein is CASSADGINTDTQYF. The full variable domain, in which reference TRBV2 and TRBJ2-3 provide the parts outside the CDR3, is EPEVTQTPSHQVTQMGQEVILRCVPISNHLYFYWYRQILGQKVEFLVSFYNNEISEKSEIFDDQFSVERPDGSNFTLKIRSTKLEDSAMYFCASSADGINTDTQYFGPGTRLTVL.

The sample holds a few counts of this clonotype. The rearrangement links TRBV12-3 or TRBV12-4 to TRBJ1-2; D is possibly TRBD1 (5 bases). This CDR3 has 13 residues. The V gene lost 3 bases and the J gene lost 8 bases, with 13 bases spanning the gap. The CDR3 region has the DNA TGTGCCAGCAGTTTTGGGTCAGGGAGAGGCTACACCTTC. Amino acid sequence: CASSFGSGRGYTF.

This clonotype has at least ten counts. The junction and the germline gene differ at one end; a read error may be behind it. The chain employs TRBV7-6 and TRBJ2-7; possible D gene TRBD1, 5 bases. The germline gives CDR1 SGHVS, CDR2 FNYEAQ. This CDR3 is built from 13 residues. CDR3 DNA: TGTGCCAGCAGTTTAGGGGCAGTCTACGAGCAGTACTTC. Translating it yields CASSLGAVYEQYF. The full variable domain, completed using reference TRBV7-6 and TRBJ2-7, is GAGVSQSPRYKVTKRGQDVALRCDPISGHVSLYWYRQALGQGPEFLTYFNYEAQQDKSGLPNDRFSAERPEGSISTLTIQRTEQRDSAMYRCASSLGAVYEQYFGPGTRLTVT.

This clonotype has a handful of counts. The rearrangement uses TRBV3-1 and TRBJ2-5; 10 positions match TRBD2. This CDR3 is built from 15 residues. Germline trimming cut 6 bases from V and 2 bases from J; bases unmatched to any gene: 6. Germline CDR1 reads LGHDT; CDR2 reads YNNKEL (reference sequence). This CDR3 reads CASSASGGAQETQYF. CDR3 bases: TGTGCCAGCAGTGCTAGCGGGGGTGCTCAAGAGACCCAGTACTTC.

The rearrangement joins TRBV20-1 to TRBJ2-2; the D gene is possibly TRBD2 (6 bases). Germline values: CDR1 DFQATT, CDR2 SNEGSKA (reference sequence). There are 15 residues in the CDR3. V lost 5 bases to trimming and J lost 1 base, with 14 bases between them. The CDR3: CSAPRRRGNTGELFF. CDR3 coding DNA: TGCAGTGCTCCGAGGCGGCGGGGGAACACCGGGGAGCTGTTTTTT.

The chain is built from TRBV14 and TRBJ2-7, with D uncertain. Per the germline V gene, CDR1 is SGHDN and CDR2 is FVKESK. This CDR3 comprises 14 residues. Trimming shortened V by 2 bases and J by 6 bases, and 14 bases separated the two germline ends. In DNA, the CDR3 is TGTGCCAGCAGCCAAAGACCCCCAAGTCTCGAGCAGTACTTC. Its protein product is CASSQRPPSLEQYF.

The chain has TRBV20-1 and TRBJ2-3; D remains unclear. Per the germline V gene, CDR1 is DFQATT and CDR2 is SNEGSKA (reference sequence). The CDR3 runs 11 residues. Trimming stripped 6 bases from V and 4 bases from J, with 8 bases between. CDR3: CSATLADTQYF. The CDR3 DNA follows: TGCAGTGCCACTCTAGCAGATACGCAGTATTTT.

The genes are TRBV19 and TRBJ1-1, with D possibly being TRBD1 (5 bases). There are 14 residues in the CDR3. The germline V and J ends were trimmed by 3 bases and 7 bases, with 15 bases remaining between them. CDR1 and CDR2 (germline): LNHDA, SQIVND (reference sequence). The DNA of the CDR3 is TGTGCCAGTAGTATTCTGGGGCCCTCACTTGAAGCTTTCTTT. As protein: CASSILGPSLEAFF.

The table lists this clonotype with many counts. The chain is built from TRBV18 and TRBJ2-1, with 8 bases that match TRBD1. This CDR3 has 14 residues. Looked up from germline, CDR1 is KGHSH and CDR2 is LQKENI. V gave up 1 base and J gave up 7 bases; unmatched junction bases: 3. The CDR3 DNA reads TGTGCCAGCTCACCACGGGACAGGCTTAATGAGCAGTTCTTC. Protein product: CASSPRDRLNEQFF.

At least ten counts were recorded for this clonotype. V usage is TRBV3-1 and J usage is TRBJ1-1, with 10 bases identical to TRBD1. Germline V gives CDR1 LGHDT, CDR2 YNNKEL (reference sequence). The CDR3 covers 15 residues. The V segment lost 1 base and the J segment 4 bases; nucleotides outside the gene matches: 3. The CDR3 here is CASSQVWTGGTEAFF. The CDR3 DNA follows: TGTGCCAGCAGCCAAGTTTGGACAGGGGGCACTGAAGCTTTCTTT.

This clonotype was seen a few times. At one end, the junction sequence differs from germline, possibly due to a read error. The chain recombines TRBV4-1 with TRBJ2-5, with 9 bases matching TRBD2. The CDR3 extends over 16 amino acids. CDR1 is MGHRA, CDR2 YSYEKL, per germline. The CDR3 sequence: CASSQERRGGRETQYF. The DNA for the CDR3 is TGTGCCAGCAGCCAAGAGAGGCGGGGGGGCCGGGAGACCCAGTACTTC.

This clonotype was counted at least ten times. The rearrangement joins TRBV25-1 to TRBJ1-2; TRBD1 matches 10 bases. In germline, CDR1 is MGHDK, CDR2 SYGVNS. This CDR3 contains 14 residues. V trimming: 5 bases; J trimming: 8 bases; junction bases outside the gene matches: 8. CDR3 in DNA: TGTGCCAGCAGTAAAGGACAGGGGGGATTCGGCTACACCTTC. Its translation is CASSKGQGGFGYTF.

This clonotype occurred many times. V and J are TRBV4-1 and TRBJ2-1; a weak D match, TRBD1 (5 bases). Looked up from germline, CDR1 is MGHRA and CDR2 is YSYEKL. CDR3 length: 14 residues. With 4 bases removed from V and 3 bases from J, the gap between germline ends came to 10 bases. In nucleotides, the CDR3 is TGCGCCAGCAGCCCGGCCAGGGTCTACAATGAGCAGTTCTTC. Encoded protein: CASSPARVYNEQFF.

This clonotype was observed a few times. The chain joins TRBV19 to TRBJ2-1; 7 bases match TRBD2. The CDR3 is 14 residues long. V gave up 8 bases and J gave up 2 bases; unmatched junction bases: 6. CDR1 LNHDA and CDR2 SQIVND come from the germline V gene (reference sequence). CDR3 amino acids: CASQSGVTYNEQFF. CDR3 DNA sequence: TGTGCCAGTCAAAGCGGGGTTACCTACAATGAGCAGTTCTTC. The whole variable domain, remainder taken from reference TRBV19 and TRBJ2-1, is DGGITQSPKYLFRKEGQNVTLSCEQNLNHDAMYWYRQDPGQGLRLIYYSQIVNDFQKGDIAEGYSVSREKKESFPLTVTSAQKNPTAFYLCASQSGVTYNEQFFGPGTRLTVL.

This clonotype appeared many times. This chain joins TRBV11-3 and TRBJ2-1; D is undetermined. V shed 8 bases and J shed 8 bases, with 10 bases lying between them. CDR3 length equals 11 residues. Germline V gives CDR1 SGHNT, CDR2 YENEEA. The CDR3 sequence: CASGARDEQFF. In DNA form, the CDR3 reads TGTGCCAGCGGAGCTCGGGATGAGCAGTTCTTC.

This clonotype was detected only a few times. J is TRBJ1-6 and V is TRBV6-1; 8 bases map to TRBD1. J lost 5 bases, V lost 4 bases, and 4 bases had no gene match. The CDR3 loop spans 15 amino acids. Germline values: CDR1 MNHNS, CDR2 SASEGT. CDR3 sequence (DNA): TGTGCCAGCAGTGTATTACAGGGGGATAATTCACCCCTCCACTTT. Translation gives CASSVLQGDNSPLHF.

The CDR3 sequence: CASSYSTGIRPEAFF. CDR3 nucleotides: TGTGCCAGCAGTTACTCGACAGGAATTCGCCCTGAAGCTTTCTTT. V and J are TRBV6-2 or TRBV6-3 and TRBJ1-1; the D gene is possibly TRBD1 (6 bases). CDR3 length: 15 amino acids. From germline, CDR1 is MNHEY and CDR2 SVGEGT. V was cut by 0 bases and J by 6 bases, with 14 bases left in between.

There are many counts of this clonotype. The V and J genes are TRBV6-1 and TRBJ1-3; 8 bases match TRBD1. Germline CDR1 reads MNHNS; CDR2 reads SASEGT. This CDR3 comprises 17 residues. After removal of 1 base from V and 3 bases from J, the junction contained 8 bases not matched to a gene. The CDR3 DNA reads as TGTGCCAGCAGTGAAGATGCCGGACAGGGACATGGAAACACCATATATTTT. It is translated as CASSEDAGQGHGNTIYF.

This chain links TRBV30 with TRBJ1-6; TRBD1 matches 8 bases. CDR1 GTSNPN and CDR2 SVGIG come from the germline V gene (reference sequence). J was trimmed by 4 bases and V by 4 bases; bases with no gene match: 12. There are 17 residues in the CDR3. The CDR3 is CAWNPAQGAPYNSPLHF. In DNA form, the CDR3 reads TGTGCCTGGAACCCTGCCCAGGGGGCGCCTTATAATTCACCCCTCCACTTT.

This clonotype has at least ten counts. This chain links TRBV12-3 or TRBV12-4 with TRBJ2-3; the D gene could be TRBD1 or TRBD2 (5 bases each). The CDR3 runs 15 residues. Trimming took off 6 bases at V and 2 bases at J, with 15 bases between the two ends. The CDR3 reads CASRLQEDFTDTQYF. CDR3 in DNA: TGTGCCAGCAGGCTACAGGAGGATTTCACAGATACGCAGTATTTT.

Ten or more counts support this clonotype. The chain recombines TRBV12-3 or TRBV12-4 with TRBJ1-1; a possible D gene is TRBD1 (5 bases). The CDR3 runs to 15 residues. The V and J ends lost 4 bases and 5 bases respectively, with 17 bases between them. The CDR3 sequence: CASSWGRQGETEAFF. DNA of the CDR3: TGTGCCAGCAGTTGGGGCAGGCAGGGCGAGACTGAAGCTTTCTTT.

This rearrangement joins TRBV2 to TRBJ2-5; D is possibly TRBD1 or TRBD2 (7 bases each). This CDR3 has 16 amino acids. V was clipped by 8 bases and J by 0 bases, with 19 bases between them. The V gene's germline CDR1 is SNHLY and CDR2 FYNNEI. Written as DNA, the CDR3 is TGTGCCAGCCAGGGGGAGGGGCTCGGTTACCAAGAGACCCAGTACTTC. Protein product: CASQGEGLGYQETQYF.

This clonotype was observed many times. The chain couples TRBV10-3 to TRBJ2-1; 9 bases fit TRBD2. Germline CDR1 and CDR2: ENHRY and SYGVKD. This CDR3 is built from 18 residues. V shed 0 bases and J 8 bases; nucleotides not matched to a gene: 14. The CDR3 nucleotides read TGTGCCATCAGTGAGTCAGGCGGGAGGGCAAGTCCCTTCGATGAGCAGTTCTTC. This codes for CAISESGGRASPFDEQFF.